What follows is one T cell receptor (beta chain) and its context. The protocol was immunoSEQ multiplex PCR, while the TCRdb copy is restricted to in-frame clones and leaves out a portion. The sample consists of roughly 100,000 clones, 75% to 85% of them appearing once. The data belong to a study of blood T cell repertoires in COVID-19. The overall study: Sample material is recorded as cDNA or gDNA derived from T cells, B-cell-depleted T cells, or PBMCs.

CDR1 MNHEY and CDR2 SVGEGT come from the germline V gene. Trimming stripped 5 bases from V and 5 bases from J, with 10 bases between. The CDR3 sequence is 13 residues long. The V and J genes are TRBV6-2 or TRBV6-3 and TRBJ1-5; perhaps TRBD1 as D (5 bases). The specimen was peripheral blood. This TCR derives from a woman aged 80 or over with acute or convalescent COVID-19. The CDR3: CASSQGLYQPQHF. The CDR3 coding sequence is TGTGCCAGCAGTCAGGGTTTGTATCAGCCCCAGCATTTT.